The 27 T cell receptor beta chains listed next were all sequenced from one sample in a study of blood T cell repertoires in COVID-19. The repertoire was sequenced with immunoSEQ multiplex PCR; TCRdb's copy has only in-frame clones and lacks some. The sample includes roughly 280,000 clones, 88% of them seen just once. The sequencing sample was made of PBMCs or T cells enriched from blood (not recorded which). These receptors were collected from a woman in her 50s who had recovered from COVID-19.

The chain employs TRBV14 and TRBJ1-4; D is uncertain. Germline lookup yields CDR1 SGHDN and CDR2 FVKESK. The CDR3 sequence is 13 residues long. V lost 5 bases to trimming and J lost 10 bases, with 14 bases between them. In DNA, the CDR3 is TGTGCCAGCAGCGGTGTTCAGCGAGGAAAACTGTTTTTT. The encoded protein is CASSGVQRGKLFF.

The chain combines TRBV4-3 with TRBJ2-7; D might be TRBD1 (5 bases). The length of the CDR3 is 16 residues. From germline, CDR1 is LGHNA and CDR2 YSLEER. Between the trimmed V and J ends, which lost 2 bases and 5 bases, there was a span of 19 bases. CDR3 DNA sequence: TGCGCCAGCAGCCAATTCATTGGGCAGGGTGAGGACGAGCAGTACTTC. It encodes CASSQFIGQGEDEQYF.

This chain connects TRBV5-1 to TRBJ2-2; TRBD2 matches 7 bases. Germline loops: CDR1 SGHRS, CDR2 YFSETQ. The CDR3 is 14 residues long. V lost 0 bases and J lost 6; bases outside the gene matches: 2. CDR3 loop: CASSLGTSAGELFF. As DNA, the CDR3 is TGCGCCAGCAGCTTGGGTACTAGCGCCGGGGAGCTGTTTTTT.

This clone was seen a few times. The chain combines TRBV18 with TRBJ1-4; D not resolved. CDR3 length: 14 amino acids. Looked up from germline, CDR1 is KGHSH and CDR2 is LQKENI. Trimming took off 4 bases at V and 4 bases at J, with 10 bases between the two ends. The CDR3 loop is CASSRGKDNEKLFF. The CDR3 DNA follows: TGTGCCAGCTCACGCGGGAAGGATAATGAAAAACTGTTTTTT.

In nucleotides, the CDR3 is TGCGCCAGCAGCCAAGATCGCGACAGGCCACTATCGCCCCAGCATTTT. Translation: CASSQDRDRPLSPQHF. V usage is TRBV4-3 and J usage is TRBJ1-5; D is perhaps TRBD1 (6 bases). V was clipped by 0 bases and J by 9 bases, with 18 bases between them. The germline V gene encodes CDR1 LGHNA and CDR2 YSLEER. The CDR3 length is 16 residues.

The V and J genes are TRBV6-4 and TRBJ2-1; 13 nucleotides align to TRBD2. This CDR3 contains 15 residues. With V trimmed by 4 bases and J by 10 bases, 7 bases remained unmatched. CDR1 MRHNA and CDR2 SNTAGT come from the germline V gene. The CDR3 here is CASSVGLAGIGEQFF. The CDR3 nucleotides read TGTGCCAGCAGTGTGGGACTAGCGGGAATTGGGGAGCAGTTCTTC.

This clone came up once. This chain joins TRBV2 and TRBJ1-1; no definite D call. Germline V gene data show CDR1 as SNHLY and CDR2 as FYNNEI. The CDR3 is made up of 15 amino acids. The ends were cut back, 9 bases at V and 5 bases at J, with 22 bases in the middle. The DNA for the CDR3 is TGTGCCAGTAATCGACTATCTGGGATTTTGACTGAAGCTTTCTTT. Residues: CASNRLSGILTEAFF.

The V call is TRBV10-3, the J call TRBJ2-7; 14 bases are a match to TRBD2. The CDR3 totals 15 residues. V was pared by 6 bases and J by 6 bases, with 7 bases of the junction left unmatched. Germline-derived CDR1 and CDR2 are ENHRY and SYGVKD. CDR3 DNA sequence: TGTGCCATCAGCGGGACTAGCGGGAGAGGCGCCGAGCAGTACTTC. Encoded protein: CAISGTSGRGAEQYF.

The V call is TRBV28, the J call TRBJ2-7, with TRBD1 as a possible D gene (5 bases). The germline V gene has CDR1 MDHEN and CDR2 SYDVKM. This CDR3 is 13 amino acids long. V was pared by 8 bases and J by 0 bases, with 11 bases between. The CDR3 bases are TGTGCCAGCTATTCACAGGACTCCTACGAGCAGTACTTC. It specifies CASYSQDSYEQYF. Using reference TRBV28 and TRBJ2-7 for the parts outside the CDR3, the full variable domain is DVKVTQSSRYLVKRTGEKVFLECVQDMDHENMFWYRQDPGLGLRLIYFSYDVKMKEKGDIPEGYSVSREKKERFSLILESASTNQTSMYLCASYSQDSYEQYFGPGTRLTVT.

The genes are TRBV28 and TRBJ1-5; possible D gene TRBD1, 6 bases. Germline V gene lookup returns CDR1 MDHEN and CDR2 SYDVKM. The CDR3 is 13 residues long. Trimming pared 2 bases from V and 7 bases from J, leaving 9 bases between. Here the CDR3 DNA reads TGTGCCAGCAGTTTAGGGGGCGAACAGCCCCAGCATTTT. Its translation: CASSLGGEQPQHF.

This clone was found once. The V and J genes are TRBV13 and TRBJ2-7; tentative D call: TRBD2 (6 bases). The CDR3 is 14 amino acids. The germline gives CDR1 PRHDT, CDR2 FYEKMQ (reference sequence). Trimming removed 4 bases from V and 0 bases from J, with 10 bases in between. The CDR3 is CASSWRGSSYEQYF. CDR3 DNA sequence: TGTGCCAGCAGCTGGCGGGGAAGCTCCTACGAGCAGTACTTC.

The V and J genes are TRBV4-3 and TRBJ2-2; 7 bases are a match to TRBD1. CDR3 size: 18 residues. With V trimmed by 3 bases and J by 3 bases, 13 bases remained unmatched. The germline V gene has CDR1 LGHNA and CDR2 YSLEER. The CDR3 nucleotides read TGCGCCAGCAGCCATCCCCCCGAGGGGGCGCGACACACCGGGGAGCTGTTTTTT. Its translation is CASSHPPEGARHTGELFF.

V gene TRBV4-3 combines with J gene TRBJ1-4; 9 bases align to TRBD1. The CDR3 has 18 residues. V was clipped by 1 base and J by 2 bases; unmatched bases: 8. Per the germline V gene, CDR1 is LGHNA and CDR2 is YSLEER. CDR3 DNA sequence: TGCGCCAGCAGCCAAGTTTTACAGGGGGCGCCGACTAATGAAAAACTGTTTTTT. This codes for CASSQVLQGAPTNEKLFF.

The chain links TRBV28 to TRBJ2-7; 7 nucleotides match TRBD2. V lost 6 bases to trimming and J lost 3 bases; unmatched junction nucleotides: 11. The CDR3 is 15 residues long. Germline values: CDR1 MDHEN, CDR2 SYDVKM. The CDR3 spells CASRPTSAADYEQYF. CDR3 nucleotides: TGTGCCAGCAGGCCAACTAGCGCCGCGGACTACGAGCAGTACTTC. Full variable domain (outside the CDR3, taken from reference TRBV28 and TRBJ2-7): DVKVTQSSRYLVKRTGEKVFLECVQDMDHENMFWYRQDPGLGLRLIYFSYDVKMKEKGDIPEGYSVSREKKERFSLILESASTNQTSMYLCASRPTSAADYEQYFGPGTRLTVT.

The rearrangement joins TRBV28 to TRBJ1-1; a weak D match, TRBD1 (6 bases). Germline CDR1 reads MDHEN; CDR2 reads SYDVKM. The CDR3 is 15 amino acids. V lost 4 bases and J lost 6, with 18 bases in between. The CDR3 sequence is CASSSWGRARAEAFF. CDR3 coding DNA: TGTGCCAGCAGTTCCTGGGGGCGGGCGAGGGCTGAAGCTTTCTTT.

The rearrangement uses TRBV10-3 and TRBJ2-5; weak D call: TRBD1 (5 bases). The CDR3 totals 13 residues. The V end lost 3 bases, the J end lost 5 bases, and 10 bases lay between the germline ends. CDR1 ENHRY and CDR2 SYGVKD come from the germline V gene. As DNA, the CDR3 is TGTGCCATCAGTGAAGGGGCCAAGGAGACCCAGTACTTC. This translates into CAISEGAKETQYF.

This rearrangement joins TRBV7-9 to TRBJ2-4; a possible D gene is TRBD1 (6 bases). The CDR3 runs to 16 residues. Germline assignment: CDR1 SEHNR and CDR2 FQNEAQ (reference sequence). Trimming cost V 1 base and J 0 bases, with 10 bases left between them. CDR3 coding DNA: TGTGCCAGCAGCTTAGGTCAGGGGCTAGCCAAAAACATTCAGTACTTC. Translating gives CASSLGQGLAKNIQYF.

This clone was observed a single time. This chain joins TRBV4-2 and TRBJ1-3; a possible D gene is TRBD1 (5 bases). Trimming cost V 1 base and J 1 base, with 8 bases left between them. CDR1 is LGHNA and CDR2 is YNFKEQ in the germline V gene. This CDR3 region has 15 residues. This CDR3 is CASSQVRGSGNTIYF. The DNA of the CDR3 is TGTGCCAGCAGCCAAGTGCGGGGGTCTGGAAACACCATATATTTT.

In DNA form, the CDR3 reads TGTGCCAGCGGCTCGCGCGGGAGAAACTCCGGGGAGCTGTTTTTT. Amino acid sequence: CASGSRGRNSGELFF. The chain has TRBV6-5 and TRBJ2-2, with 7 bases lining up with TRBD2. J gave up 6 bases and V 8 bases, and 12 bases lay outside the gene matches. This CDR3 has 15 amino acids. CDR1 is MNHEY, CDR2 SVGAGI, per germline.

V gene TRBV7-9 combines with J gene TRBJ2-3; 10 nucleotides agree with TRBD1. J gave up 1 base and V 5 bases, and 3 bases lay outside the gene matches. Germline V CDR1 and CDR2: SEHNR, FQNEAQ (reference sequence). The CDR3 sequence is 15 residues long. As DNA, the CDR3 is TGTGCCAGCAGCACCGGGACAGGGGGCACAGATACGCAGTATTTT. Its translation: CASSTGTGGTDTQYF. Full variable domain (outside the CDR3, taken from reference TRBV7-9 and TRBJ2-3): DTGVSQNPRHKITKRGQNVTFRCDPISEHNRLYWYRQTLGQGPEFLTYFQNEAQLEKSRLLSDRFSAERPKGSFSTLEIQRTEQGDSAMYLCASSTGTGGTDTQYFGPGTRLTVL.

This rearrangement joins TRBV28 to TRBJ1-6; D is unclear. Germline V gene lookup returns CDR1 MDHEN and CDR2 SYDVKM. The CDR3 contains 15 residues. Trimming removed 3 bases at V and 14 bases at J, with 20 bases between. Written as DNA, the CDR3 is TGTGCCAGCAGTTTCCCCCCAGGAACCCGAGGGACCCTCCACTTT. It yields the protein CASSFPPGTRGTLHF.

The chain links TRBV18 to TRBJ1-5; 9 bases are a match to TRBD1. The CDR3 loop spans 17 amino acids. Germline V gene data show CDR1 as KGHSH and CDR2 as LQKENI. The V segment lost 4 bases and the J segment 2 bases; nucleotides outside the gene matches: 9. This CDR3 reads CASSLTGTGIRNQPQHF. The CDR3 region has the DNA TGTGCCAGCTCACTTACCGGGACAGGGATTCGCAATCAGCCCCAGCATTTT.

The chain links TRBV28 to TRBJ2-1; possible D gene TRBD2, 5 bases. Germline CDR1 reads MDHEN; CDR2 reads SYDVKM. The CDR3 is made up of 12 amino acids. The V gene lost 7 bases and the J gene lost 6 bases, with 10 bases spanning the gap. The CDR3 reads CASTDSRNEQFF. The CDR3 DNA reads as TGTGCCAGCACGGACTCTCGCAATGAGCAGTTCTTC.

This clone was picked up one time. The chain links TRBV5-8 to TRBJ2-1; TRBD2 agrees at 12 bases. V lost 6 bases, J lost 6 bases, and 13 bases stayed unmatched. The CDR3 length is 17 residues. The germline V gene has CDR1 SGHTS and CDR2 YDEGEE. CDR3 coding DNA: TGTGCCAGCAACCACCACATACTAGCGGGAGGCGGCAATGAGCAGTTCTTC. It is translated as CASNHHILAGGGNEQFF.

J is TRBJ1-2 and V is TRBV7-9, with a possible D match to TRBD1 (5 bases). The CDR3 is 17 amino acids. Trimming pared 4 bases from V and 1 base from J, leaving 19 bases between. Germline loops: CDR1 SEHNR, CDR2 FQNEAQ (reference sequence). The CDR3 spells CASSSRDRAGLNYGYTF. The CDR3 DNA reads as TGTGCCAGCAGCTCCCGGGACCGAGCGGGCCTTAACTATGGCTACACCTTC.

This chain joins TRBV5-1 and TRBJ2-7; TRBD2 matches at 11 bases. CDR3 size: 15 residues. The germline CDR1 and CDR2 sequences are SGHRS and YFSETQ. Trimming removed 2 bases from V and 4 bases from J; junction bases left unmatched: 5. The CDR3, as DNA: TGCGCCAGCAGCTTACTAGCGGGAGCCGAATACGAGCAGTACTTC. Translation: CASSLLAGAEYEQYF.

This clone has just a few counts. This chain uses TRBV7-2 with TRBJ2-7, with no clear D. The length of the CDR3 is 13 residues. Looked up from germline, CDR1 is SGHTA and CDR2 is FQGNSA. Trimming pared 3 bases from V and 3 bases from J, leaving 9 bases between. CDR3 region: CASSFTTDYEQYF. CDR3 bases: TGTGCCAGCAGCTTTACTACTGACTACGAGCAGTACTTC.